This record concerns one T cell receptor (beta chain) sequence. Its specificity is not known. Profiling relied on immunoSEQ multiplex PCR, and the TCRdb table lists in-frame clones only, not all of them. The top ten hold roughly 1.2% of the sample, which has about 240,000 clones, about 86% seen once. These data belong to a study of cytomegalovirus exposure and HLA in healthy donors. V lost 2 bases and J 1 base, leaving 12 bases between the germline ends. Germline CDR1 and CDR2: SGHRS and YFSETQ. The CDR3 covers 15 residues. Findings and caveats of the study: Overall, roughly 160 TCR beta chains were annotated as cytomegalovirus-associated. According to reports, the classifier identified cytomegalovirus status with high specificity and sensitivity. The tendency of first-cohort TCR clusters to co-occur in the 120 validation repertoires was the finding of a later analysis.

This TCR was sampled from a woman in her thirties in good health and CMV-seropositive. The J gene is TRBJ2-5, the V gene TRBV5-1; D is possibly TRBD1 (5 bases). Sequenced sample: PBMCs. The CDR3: CASSFRRETQETQYF. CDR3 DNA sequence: TGCGCCAGCAGCTTCCGCAGGGAAACCCAAGAGACCCAGTACTTC.